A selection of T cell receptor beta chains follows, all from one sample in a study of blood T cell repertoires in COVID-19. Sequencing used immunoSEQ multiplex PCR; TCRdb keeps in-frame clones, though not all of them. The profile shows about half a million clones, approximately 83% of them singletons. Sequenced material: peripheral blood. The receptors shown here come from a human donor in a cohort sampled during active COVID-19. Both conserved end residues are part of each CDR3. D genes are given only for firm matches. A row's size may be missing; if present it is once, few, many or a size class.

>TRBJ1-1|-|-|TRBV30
TGTGCCTGGAGTGACGGGACACCTGACACTGAAGCTTTCTTT
CAWSDGTPDTEAFF
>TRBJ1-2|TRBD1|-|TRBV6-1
TGTGCCAGCAGTGATAGGACAGGGGGCCCGGGTGGCTACACCTTC
CASSDRTGGPGGYTF
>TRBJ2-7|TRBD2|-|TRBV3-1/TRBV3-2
TGTGCCAGCAGCCAAGCGGTAGCGGGAGCGGTCGAGCAGTACTTC
CASSQAVAGAVEQYF
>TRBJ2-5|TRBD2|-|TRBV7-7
TGTGCTAGCAGCTTAGTAGCGGGGGTTCAAGAGACCCAGTACTTC
CASSLVAGVQETQYF
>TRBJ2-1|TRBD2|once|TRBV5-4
TGTGCCAGCAGCGACCTAGGGGGACTAGCGGGAATTGAGCAGTTCTTC
CASSDLGGLAGIEQFF
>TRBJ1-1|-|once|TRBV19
TGTGCCAGTAGTATAAACGCCTGGGGGGCTGAAGCTTTCTTT
CASSINAWGAEAFF
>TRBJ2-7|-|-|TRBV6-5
TGTGCCAGCAGTCACCGGGACTCCTACGAGCAGTACTTC
CASSHRDSYEQYF
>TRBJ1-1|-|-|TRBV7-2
TGTGCCAGCAGCCTGACCCCAGGGACTGAAGCTTTCTTT
CASSLTPGTEAFF
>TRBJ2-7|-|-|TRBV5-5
TGTGCCAGCATGACCGGGAGTTTCGACGAGCAGTACTTC
CASMTGSFDEQYF
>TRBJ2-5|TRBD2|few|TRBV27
TGTGCCAGCAGCCCCGGGACTAGCGAATTGGAGACCCAGTACTTC
CASSPGTSELETQYF
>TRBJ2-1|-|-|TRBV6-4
TGTGCCAGCAGTGACCAAACTAGTCGAGGTGGTGAGCAGTTCTTC
CASSDQTSRGGEQFF
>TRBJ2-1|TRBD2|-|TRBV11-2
TGTGCCAGCAGCTTATTGACTACGTTACGGGGGGGCTCGGATGAGCAGTTCTTC
CASSLLTTLRGGSDEQFF
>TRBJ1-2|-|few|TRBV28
TGTGCCAGCAGTCTAGCCGGGACACGTTATGGCTACACCTTC
CASSLAGTRYGYTF
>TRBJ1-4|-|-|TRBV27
TGTGCCAGCAGTTTATCGGGGAGTGGACGGCGAGGAGAAAAACTGTTTTTT
CASSLSGSGRRGEKLFF
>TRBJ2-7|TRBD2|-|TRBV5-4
TGTGCCAGCAGCTCCCGCCGGGGGGAGACCTACGAGCAGTACTTC
CASSSRRGETYEQYF
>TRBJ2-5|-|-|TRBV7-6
TGTGCCAGCAGCTTAGCTCCGGCAGGCTACCTTGATCGGGAGCTGGGACTAGAGACCCAGTACTTC
CASSLAPAGYLDRELGLETQYF
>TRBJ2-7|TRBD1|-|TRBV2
TGTGCCAGCAGGGGACAGGGGAAGAGGGGATCGTTCTACGAGCAGTACTTC
CASRGQGKRGSFYEQYF
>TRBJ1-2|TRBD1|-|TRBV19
TGTGCCAGTAGTAGAACCCCCGGAGGGGGCCGTAAGCTCTATGGCTACACCTTC
CASSRTPGGGRKLYGYTF
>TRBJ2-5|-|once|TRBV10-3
TGTGCCATCAGTTTAGAGCGGAGAGAGACCCAGTACTTC
CAISLERRETQYF
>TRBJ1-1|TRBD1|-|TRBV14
TGTGCCAGCAGCCAATACAGGGGTAGCACTGAAGCTTTCTTT
CASSQYRGSTEAFF
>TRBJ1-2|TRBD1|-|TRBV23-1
TGCGCCAGCAGACGACAGGGGTGGGGCTACACCTTC
CASRRQGWGYTF
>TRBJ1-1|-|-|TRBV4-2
TGTGCCAGCAGCCAGACAGAGAACACTGAAGCTTTCTTT
CASSQTENTEAFF
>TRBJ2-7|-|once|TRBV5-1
TGCGCCAGCAGCTTGGCCTGGGCAGGGGTATCGTACGAGCAGTACTTC
CASSLAWAGVSYEQYF
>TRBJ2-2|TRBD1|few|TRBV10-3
TGTGCCATCAGTGCGAATACCGCAGGGGGTGCCGGCACCGGGGAGCTGTTTTTT
CAISANTAGGAGTGELFF
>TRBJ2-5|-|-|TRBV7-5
TGTGCCAGAAGCTTAGTACAGGCAGGAGGGCAAGAGACCCAGTACTTC
CARSLVQAGGQETQYF
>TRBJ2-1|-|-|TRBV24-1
TGTGCCACCAGTGACCCGGGGTCCAATGAGCAGTTCTTC
CATSDPGSNEQFF
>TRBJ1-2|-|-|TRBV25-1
TGTGCCAGCAGTGAACGGGGAGGAGTCTATGGCTACACCTTC
CASSERGGVYGYTF
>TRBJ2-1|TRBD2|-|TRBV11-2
TGTGCCAGCAGCCCAATACAGGGACTAGCGGGGAATGAGCAGTTCTTC
CASSPIQGLAGNEQFF
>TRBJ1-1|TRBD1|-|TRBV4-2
TGTGCCAGCAGATACGGACAGGGGAGGTCTGAAGCTTTCTTT
CASRYGQGRSEAFF
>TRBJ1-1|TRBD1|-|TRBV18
TGTGCCAGCTCACTCCTCCCTGTCAGGGGGCCAGGCACTGAAGCTTTCTTT
CASSLLPVRGPGTEAFF
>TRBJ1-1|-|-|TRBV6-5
TGTGCCAGCCGGGGGAGGGATTGGGGTAACACTGAAGCTTTCTTT
CASRGRDWGNTEAFF
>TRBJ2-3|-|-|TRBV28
TGTGCCAGCAGCGTCAGTAGCACAGATACGCAGTATTTT
CASSVSSTDTQYF
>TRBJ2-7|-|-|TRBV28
TGTGCCAGCAGTTCAGCCGGACCGAAGGTAGGAGGGCAGCAGTACTTC
CASSSAGPKVGGQQYF
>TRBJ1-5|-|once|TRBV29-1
TGCAGCGCCCAAGACGGAGGGGGCAATCAGCCCCAGCATTTT
CSAQDGGGNQPQHF
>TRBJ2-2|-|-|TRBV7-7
TGTGCTAGCAGCTTAGCGGCCACCGGGGAGCTGTTTTTT
CASSLAATGELFF
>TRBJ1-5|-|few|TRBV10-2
TGCGCCAGCGGGGCATATAGCAATCAGCCCCAGCATTTT
CASGAYSNQPQHF
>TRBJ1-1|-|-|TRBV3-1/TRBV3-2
TGTGCCAGCAGCCAAGGTGGGGGGGGAACTGAAGCTTTCTTT
CASSQGGGGTEAFF
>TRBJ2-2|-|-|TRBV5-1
TGCGCCAGCAGCCCAGGGTCGAACACCGGGGAGCTGTTTTTT
CASSPGSNTGELFF
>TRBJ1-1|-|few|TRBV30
TGTGCCTGGAGTGCGGGGAGGGCACTAGAAGCTTTCTTT
CAWSAGRALEAFF
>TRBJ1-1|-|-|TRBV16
TGTGCCAGCAGCCAATCCTTGGGGCATACTGAAGCTTTCTTT
CASSQSLGHTEAFF
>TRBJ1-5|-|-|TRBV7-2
TGTGCCAGCAGCTTAGAGGGGGGGGGTCAGCCCCAGCATTTT
CASSLEGGGQPQHF
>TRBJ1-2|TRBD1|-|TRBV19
TGTGCCAGTAGAAGGCCACAGGGGGCTGACTATGGCTACACCTTC
CASRRPQGADYGYTF
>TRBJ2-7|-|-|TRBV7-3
TGTGCCAGCAGCCAAGGCGGGACGGGGTTGGGGTCCGAGCAGTACTTC
CASSQGGTGLGSEQYF
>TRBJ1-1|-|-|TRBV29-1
TGCAGCGCAACGACGACAGGGAACACTGAAGCTTTCTTT
CSATTTGNTEAFF
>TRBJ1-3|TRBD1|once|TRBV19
TGTGCCAGTAGTACGACAGGGACTGGAAACACCATATATTTT
CASSTTGTGNTIYF